This T cell receptor (beta chain) stems from a study of blood T cell repertoires in COVID-19. Produced via immunoSEQ multiplex PCR; TCRdb's table is partial and in-frame only. The sample has about 24,000 clones, just over 90% seen once. This CDR3 region has 14 residues. Germline CDR1 reads LNHDA; CDR2 reads SQIVND (reference sequence). V lost 2 bases to trimming and J lost 6 bases, with 11 bases between them. This sequence joins TRBV19 and TRBJ2-4; D remains unclear. The sequenced sample consisted of peripheral blood. This clonotype originated in a man aged 65-85 years with active COVID-19. The CDR3 region is CASSIQTRPNIQYF. In nucleotides, the CDR3 is TGTGCCAGTAGTATACAGACAAGGCCAAACATTCAGTACTTC.